This T cell receptor beta chain was identified during a study of human T cells and chemical hapten exposure. Study-level background: Patients' scalps got diphenylcyclopropenone weekly throughout the roughly 25-week study. Variability of per-sample TCR yields stemmed mainly from small differences in pooled library volume. On the upper back, patch tests were applied with 0.01% DPC and read at 6 days.

This clonotype was seen a few times. Its antigen remains unidentified. Time point meaning: pre-sensitization, week 0. This sample's treatment: therapeutic diphenylcyclopropenone sensitization with weekly scalp DPC. TCRdb re-analysed the RACE reads in MiXCR, keeping a single row per CDR3 protein. The sample records some 360,000 distinct CDR3 sequences, approximately 5.1% being singletons. The CDR3 has 14 residues. From germline, CDR1 is DFQATT and CDR2 SNEGSKA (reference sequence). With 4 bases clipped from V and 1 base from J, the junction kept 4 bases outside the gene matches. Overall study findings and caveats: With DPC sensitization, TCRs exceeding 1 in 1000 frequency showed no change.

The TCR originated in a woman aged 45-65 years with alopecia areata. Some clones in this sample may be carry-over from other donors' samples. Material: whole blood, obtained in connection with sensitization to the hapten diphenylcyclopropenone (DPC). The chain has TRBV20-1 and TRBJ1-5, with 7 bases fitting TRBD1. The CDR3 loop reads CSAKGGGSNQPQHF. The CDR3 bases are TGCAGTGCTAAAGGGGGCGGAAGCAATCAGCCCCAGCATTTT.